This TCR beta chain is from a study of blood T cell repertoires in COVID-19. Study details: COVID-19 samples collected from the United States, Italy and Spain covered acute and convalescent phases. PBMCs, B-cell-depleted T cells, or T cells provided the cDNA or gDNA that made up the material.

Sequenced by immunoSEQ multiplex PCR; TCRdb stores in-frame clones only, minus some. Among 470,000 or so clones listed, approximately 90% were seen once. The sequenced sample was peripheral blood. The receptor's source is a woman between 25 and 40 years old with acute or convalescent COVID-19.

The CDR3 DNA reads as TGTGCCAGCAGCGTAGAGGCTGGACAGGGGGATGAAAAACTGTTTTTT. This sequence encodes CASSVEAGQGDEKLFF. The chain is built from TRBV9 and TRBJ1-4; 10 bases align to TRBD1. This CDR3 has 16 residues. V trimming: 0 bases; J trimming: 6 bases; junction bases outside the gene matches: 5. Germline V gene data show CDR1 as SGDLS and CDR2 as YYNGEE.